This T cell receptor beta chain was sequenced during a study of blood T cell repertoires in COVID-19. Study context: Italy, Spain and the United States were the sources of the convalescent and acute COVID-19 samples. From T cells, B-cell-depleted T cells, or PBMCs came the material, which was cDNA or gDNA.

Residents of about 25 US areas, aged about 18 to 95 years, made up the participants. In its sample, this clone was seen once. CDR1 and CDR2 (germline): SNHLY, FYNNEI. Trimming left V 0 bases short and J 3 bases short, with 9 bases between. This CDR3 is built from 15 residues. TCRdb keeps only in-frame clones here, not all; method: immunoSEQ multiplex PCR. The data contain a few hundred thousand clones, about 85% of them seen just once; the ten biggest clones take up 8% to 9.5%. The chain combines TRBV2 with TRBJ1-5; D unresolved. Sequenced sample: PBMCs or T cells enriched from blood (not recorded which). The source of this sequence is an older woman who had recovered from COVID-19. CDR3 protein: CASSEADGYNQPQHF. CDR3 nucleotides: TGTGCCAGCAGTGAAGCTGACGGGTACAATCAGCCCCAGCATTTT.